Listed below are T cell receptor beta chains from one sample, sequenced in a study of CD4 T cells in relation to SARS-CoV-2 and coronaviruses. TCRdb's copy holds only in-frame clones and misses some; the assay was immunoSEQ multiplex PCR. Of about 21,000 clones listed, about 79% are singletons. For these TCRs, the target antigens are not known. Sequencing was carried out using CD4+ T cells from PBMCs, cultured in vitro. These receptors came from a human donor in good health. CDR3s include the opening cysteine and the closing phenylalanine or tryptophan. D genes are given only for firm matches. A clone size is listed for some rows: how often the clone was seen (once, few, many), or a class if it is expanded.

v_call: TRBV10-1; d_call: TRBD1; j_call: TRBJ2-3; clone_size: -; cdr3_nt: TGCGCCAGCAGTGGGTCGGACCGGGACAGGGTCACAGATACGCAGTATTTT; cdr3_aa: CASSGSDRDRVTDTQYF
v_call: TRBV14; d_call: TRBD1; j_call: TRBJ1-1; clone_size: -; cdr3_nt: TGTGCCAGCAGCCAAGAGTTCTACAGGGGGCGCGAAGCTTTCTTT; cdr3_aa: CASSQEFYRGREAFF
v_call: TRBV28; d_call: TRBD2; j_call: TRBJ2-3; clone_size: -; cdr3_nt: TGTGCCAGCAGTGTTGCTAGCGGGCTAGGGAGCTATACGCAGTATTTT; cdr3_aa: CASSVASGLGSYTQYF
v_call: TRBV5-6; d_call: -; j_call: TRBJ1-2; clone_size: -; cdr3_nt: TGTGCCAGCAGCTTGTCTGGGAGTAACTATGGCTACACCTTC; cdr3_aa: CASSLSGSNYGYTF
v_call: TRBV6-5; d_call: TRBD1; j_call: TRBJ1-3; clone_size: -; cdr3_nt: TGTGCCAGCATAGGGGGCGTGGGAAACACCATATATTTT; cdr3_aa: CASIGGVGNTIYF
v_call: TRBV7-2; d_call: -; j_call: TRBJ2-7; clone_size: -; cdr3_nt: TGTGCCAGCAGCCCCCAGACGGAATACGAGCAGTACTTC; cdr3_aa: CASSPQTEYEQYF
v_call: TRBV12-3/TRBV12-4; d_call: -; j_call: TRBJ2-3; clone_size: once; cdr3_nt: TGTGCCAGCAGTTTTCAGGATACGCAGTATTTT; cdr3_aa: CASSFQDTQYF
v_call: TRBV5-4; d_call: -; j_call: TRBJ2-1; clone_size: -; cdr3_nt: TGTGCCAGCAGCTTGACAGGGATCGATGAGCAGTTCTTC; cdr3_aa: CASSLTGIDEQFF
v_call: TRBV7-3; d_call: -; j_call: TRBJ2-5; clone_size: -; cdr3_nt: TGTGCCAGCAGCCCCCTCGGGGCCCCCCAAGAGACCCAGTACTTC; cdr3_aa: CASSPLGAPQETQYF
v_call: TRBV6-5; d_call: -; j_call: TRBJ2-4; clone_size: -; cdr3_nt: TGTGCCAGCAGTTACTCGGGTAGGCCCGAGGACATTCAGTACTTC; cdr3_aa: CASSYSGRPEDIQYF
v_call: TRBV5-1; d_call: -; j_call: TRBJ2-3; clone_size: -; cdr3_nt: TGCGCCAGCAGCTTGCTGGCAGGGACAAACACAGATACGCAGTATTTT; cdr3_aa: CASSLLAGTNTDTQYF
v_call: TRBV27; d_call: -; j_call: TRBJ1-1; clone_size: few; cdr3_nt: TGTGCCAGCAGTTCTACAGGGAAAACTGAAGCTTTCTTT; cdr3_aa: CASSSTGKTEAFF
v_call: TRBV27; d_call: -; j_call: TRBJ1-5; clone_size: few; cdr3_nt: TGTGCCAGCGGGCGGAGTTCCAGGAGTGATAGCAATCAGCCCCAGCATTTT; cdr3_aa: CASGRSSRSDSNQPQHF
v_call: TRBV7-9; d_call: TRBD2; j_call: TRBJ2-1; clone_size: once; cdr3_nt: TGTGCCAGCAGCGTTAGCGGGCGGGCAGGTGAGCAGTTCTTC; cdr3_aa: CASSVSGRAGEQFF
v_call: TRBV24-1; d_call: TRBD1; j_call: TRBJ2-5; clone_size: -; cdr3_nt: TGTGCCACCAGTGACCCAGGACAGGGTGAGACCCAGTACTTC; cdr3_aa: CATSDPGQGETQYF
v_call: TRBV7-3; d_call: -; j_call: TRBJ1-1; clone_size: -; cdr3_nt: TGTGCCAGCAGCTCGACCCGGGGGGACACTGAAGCTTTCTTT; cdr3_aa: CASSSTRGDTEAFF
v_call: TRBV2; d_call: TRBD1; j_call: TRBJ2-7; clone_size: -; cdr3_nt: TGTGTCAACTCTCGGGGACAGACGTACGAGCAGTACTTC; cdr3_aa: CVNSRGQTYEQYF
v_call: TRBV10-3; d_call: TRBD1; j_call: TRBJ2-7; clone_size: -; cdr3_nt: TGTGCCTCCAAAAACAGGGGTTTCGACTACGAGCAGTACTTC; cdr3_aa: CASKNRGFDYEQYF
v_call: TRBV29-1; d_call: -; j_call: TRBJ2-5; clone_size: -; cdr3_nt: TGCAGCGTTGCCCCGGCTCTTTACCACGGAGAGACCCAGTACTTC; cdr3_aa: CSVAPALYHGETQYF
v_call: TRBV18; d_call: TRBD2; j_call: TRBJ2-7; clone_size: -; cdr3_nt: TGTGCCAGCTCACCTAGACTTTCGGGACTAGCGGGAGACCGCGAGCAGTACTTC; cdr3_aa: CASSPRLSGLAGDREQYF
v_call: TRBV18; d_call: TRBD1; j_call: TRBJ2-7; clone_size: -; cdr3_nt: TGTGCCAGCTCACCAGCGGGACAGGGTGGTAGGTACGAGCAGTACTTC; cdr3_aa: CASSPAGQGGRYEQYF
v_call: TRBV5-1; d_call: -; j_call: TRBJ2-5; clone_size: -; cdr3_nt: TGCGCCAGCGGAGGAGAGACCCAGTACTTC; cdr3_aa: CASGGETQYF
v_call: TRBV30; d_call: TRBD1; j_call: TRBJ1-1; clone_size: -; cdr3_nt: TGTGCCTGGAGTGGCCGGACAGGGAACACTGAAGCTTTCTTT; cdr3_aa: CAWSGRTGNTEAFF
v_call: TRBV9; d_call: TRBD2; j_call: TRBJ2-1; clone_size: -; cdr3_nt: TGTGCCAGCAGCGTATTGTCCAGATTAAGCGGGAGGGCCTTAGATGAGCAGTTCTTC; cdr3_aa: CASSVLSRLSGRALDEQFF
v_call: TRBV7-2; d_call: -; j_call: TRBJ2-6; clone_size: few; cdr3_nt: TGTGCCAGCAGCTTAGGGTCTGGGGCCAACGTCCTGACTTTC; cdr3_aa: CASSLGSGANVLTF
v_call: TRBV5-1; d_call: -; j_call: TRBJ2-7; clone_size: -; cdr3_nt: TGCGCCAGCAGCACGGGTTCCTACGAGCAGTACTTC; cdr3_aa: CASSTGSYEQYF
v_call: TRBV2; d_call: -; j_call: TRBJ2-5; clone_size: -; cdr3_nt: TGTGCCAGCAGTGAAGGTTTTGGGACGGGGGAGACCCAGTACTTC; cdr3_aa: CASSEGFGTGETQYF
v_call: TRBV30; d_call: -; j_call: TRBJ1-4; clone_size: -; cdr3_nt: TGTGCCTGGAGCCCCGACAGGTCACTGTTTTTT; cdr3_aa: CAWSPDRSLFF
v_call: TRBV10-3; d_call: TRBD2; j_call: TRBJ2-3; clone_size: -; cdr3_nt: TGTGCCATCAAGGGAGGACTAGCCGGCGCGGATCGGGATACGCAGTATTTT; cdr3_aa: CAIKGGLAGADRDTQYF
v_call: TRBV12-3/TRBV12-4; d_call: -; j_call: TRBJ2-7; clone_size: -; cdr3_nt: TGTGCCAGCAGTTTAGGGGATGTGCAGTACTTC; cdr3_aa: CASSLGDVQYF
v_call: TRBV7-2; d_call: TRBD2; j_call: TRBJ2-1; clone_size: -; cdr3_nt: TGTGCCAGCAGCCCTAGCGGGAGTGGTAACTACAATGAGCAGTTCTTC; cdr3_aa: CASSPSGSGNYNEQFF
v_call: TRBV5-1; d_call: -; j_call: TRBJ2-1; clone_size: few; cdr3_nt: TGCGCCAGCAGCTTGGCCTTCGGGGTTAGCTCCTACAATGAGCAGTTCTTC; cdr3_aa: CASSLAFGVSSYNEQFF
v_call: TRBV30; d_call: -; j_call: TRBJ2-1; clone_size: -; cdr3_nt: TGTGCCTGGAGTGTAGGTCCAGCGGACTACAATGAGCAGTTCTTC; cdr3_aa: CAWSVGPADYNEQFF
v_call: TRBV28; d_call: -; j_call: TRBJ1-2; clone_size: -; cdr3_nt: TGTGCCAGCAGTCCTTCAGGGGCCTATGGCTACACCTTC; cdr3_aa: CASSPSGAYGYTF
v_call: TRBV11-2; d_call: TRBD2; j_call: TRBJ2-1; clone_size: -; cdr3_nt: TGTGCCAGCAGCTTAGAACGGGGGGGCCGGAGCAATGAGCAGTTCTTC; cdr3_aa: CASSLERGGRSNEQFF
v_call: TRBV2; d_call: TRBD2; j_call: TRBJ2-2; clone_size: -; cdr3_nt: TGTGCCAGCGGAGGGATTCCGGCTAGCGGGAGGGCCTACGCCGGGGAGCTGTTTTTT; cdr3_aa: CASGGIPASGRAYAGELFF
v_call: TRBV15; d_call: TRBD2; j_call: TRBJ2-7; clone_size: once; cdr3_nt: TGTGCCACCAGCAGTCTAGCGGGAGGAACCTACGAGCAGTACTTC; cdr3_aa: CATSSLAGGTYEQYF
v_call: TRBV2; d_call: -; j_call: TRBJ1-5; clone_size: -; cdr3_nt: TGTGCCAGCAGGATTTCAACAATCCAGGGTCAGCCCCAGCATTTT; cdr3_aa: CASRISTIQGQPQHF
v_call: TRBV5-1; d_call: -; j_call: TRBJ2-1; clone_size: -; cdr3_nt: TGCGCCAGCAGCCCCAAGGACCCGGGACCTCCTCAGGATGAGCAGTTCTTC; cdr3_aa: CASSPKDPGPPQDEQFF
v_call: TRBV9; d_call: -; j_call: TRBJ2-5; clone_size: -; cdr3_nt: TGTGCCAGCAGCCCTAAAGGGGAGACCCAGTACTTC; cdr3_aa: CASSPKGETQYF
v_call: TRBV6-5; d_call: TRBD1; j_call: TRBJ2-1; clone_size: -; cdr3_nt: TGTGCCAGCAGGATACAGGGGGCGCGAAATGAGCAGTTCTTC; cdr3_aa: CASRIQGARNEQFF
v_call: TRBV24-1; d_call: TRBD2; j_call: TRBJ2-5; clone_size: -; cdr3_nt: TGTGCCACCAGTGTCGGGGGGGCCCCAGGGACCCAGTACTTC; cdr3_aa: CATSVGGAPGTQYF
v_call: TRBV10-3; d_call: -; j_call: TRBJ2-3; clone_size: -; cdr3_nt: TGTGCCATCAGTAAGACTGCCTCGGGCACAGATACGCAGTATTTT; cdr3_aa: CAISKTASGTDTQYF
v_call: TRBV19; d_call: TRBD2; j_call: TRBJ2-1; clone_size: -; cdr3_nt: TGTGCCAGTAGTATAGAACTAGCGGGAGTCGGGAATGAGCAGTTCTTC; cdr3_aa: CASSIELAGVGNEQFF
v_call: TRBV5-1; d_call: -; j_call: TRBJ2-2; clone_size: few; cdr3_nt: TGCGCCAGCAGGCCCTCAACAGCGAACACCGGGGAGCTGTTTTTT; cdr3_aa: CASRPSTANTGELFF
v_call: TRBV5-4; d_call: -; j_call: TRBJ1-3; clone_size: -; cdr3_nt: TGTGCCAGCAGCTTGTTTCAGGCCGGGGGAAACACCATATATTTT; cdr3_aa: CASSLFQAGGNTIYF
v_call: TRBV3-1/TRBV3-2; d_call: TRBD1; j_call: TRBJ2-7; clone_size: once; cdr3_nt: TGTGCCAGCAGTCGGATGGGACAGGGCGGCGAGCAGTACTTC; cdr3_aa: CASSRMGQGGEQYF
v_call: TRBV24-1; d_call: -; j_call: TRBJ2-1; clone_size: once; cdr3_nt: TGTGCCACCAGTGAACCATACAGGGTCGATGAGCAGTTCTTC; cdr3_aa: CATSEPYRVDEQFF
v_call: TRBV2; d_call: -; j_call: TRBJ2-2; clone_size: -; cdr3_nt: TGTGCCAGCAGTCCCCGGGCGGTGAACACCGGGGAGCTGTTTTTT; cdr3_aa: CASSPRAVNTGELFF